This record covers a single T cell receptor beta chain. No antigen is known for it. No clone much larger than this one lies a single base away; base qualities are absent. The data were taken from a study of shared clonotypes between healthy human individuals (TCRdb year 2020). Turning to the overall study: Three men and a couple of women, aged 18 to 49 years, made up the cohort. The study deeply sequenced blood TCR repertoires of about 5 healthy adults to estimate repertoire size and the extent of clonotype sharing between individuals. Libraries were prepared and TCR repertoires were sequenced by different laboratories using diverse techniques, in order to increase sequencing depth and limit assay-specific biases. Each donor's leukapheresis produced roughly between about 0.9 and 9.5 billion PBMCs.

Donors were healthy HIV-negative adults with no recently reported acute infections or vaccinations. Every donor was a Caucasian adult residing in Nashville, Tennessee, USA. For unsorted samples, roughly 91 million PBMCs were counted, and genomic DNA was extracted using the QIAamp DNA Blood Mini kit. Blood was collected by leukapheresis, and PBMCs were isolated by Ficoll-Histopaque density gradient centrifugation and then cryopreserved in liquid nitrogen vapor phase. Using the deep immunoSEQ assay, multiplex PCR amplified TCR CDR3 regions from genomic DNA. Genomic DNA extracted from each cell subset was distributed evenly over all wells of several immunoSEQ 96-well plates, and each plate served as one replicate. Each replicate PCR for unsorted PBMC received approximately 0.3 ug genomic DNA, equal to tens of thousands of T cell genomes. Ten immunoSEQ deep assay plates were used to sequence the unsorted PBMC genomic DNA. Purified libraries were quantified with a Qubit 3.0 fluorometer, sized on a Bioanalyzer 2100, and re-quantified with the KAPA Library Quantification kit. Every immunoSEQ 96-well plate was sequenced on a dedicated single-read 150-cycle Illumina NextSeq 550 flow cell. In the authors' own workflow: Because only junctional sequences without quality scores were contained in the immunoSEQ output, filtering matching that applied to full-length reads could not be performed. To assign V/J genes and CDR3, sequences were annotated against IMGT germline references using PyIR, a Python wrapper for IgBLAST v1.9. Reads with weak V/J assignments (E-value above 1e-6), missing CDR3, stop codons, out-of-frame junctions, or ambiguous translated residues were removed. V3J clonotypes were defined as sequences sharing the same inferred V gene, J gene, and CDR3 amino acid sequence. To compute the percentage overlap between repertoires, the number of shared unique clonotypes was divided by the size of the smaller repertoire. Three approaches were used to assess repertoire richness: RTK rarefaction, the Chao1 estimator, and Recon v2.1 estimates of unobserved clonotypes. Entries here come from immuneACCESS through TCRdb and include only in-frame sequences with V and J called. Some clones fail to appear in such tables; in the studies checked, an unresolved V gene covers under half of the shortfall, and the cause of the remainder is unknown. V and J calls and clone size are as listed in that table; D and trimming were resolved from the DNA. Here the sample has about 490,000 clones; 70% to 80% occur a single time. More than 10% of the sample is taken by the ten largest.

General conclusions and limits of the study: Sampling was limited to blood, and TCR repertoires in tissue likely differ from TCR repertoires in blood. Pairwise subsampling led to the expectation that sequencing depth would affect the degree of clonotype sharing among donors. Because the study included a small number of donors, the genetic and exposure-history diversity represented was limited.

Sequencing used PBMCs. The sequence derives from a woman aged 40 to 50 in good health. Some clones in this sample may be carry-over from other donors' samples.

The DNA is TGTGCCAGTAGCCCTAGCGGTCTAAGCACAGATACGCAGTATTTT. It translates as CASSPSGLSTDTQYF. The rearranged chain carries TRBV19 and TRBJ2-3, with TRBD2 identical over 7 junction bases. Inclusive of the bounding cysteine and phenylalanine, the CDR3 is 15 residues long. Solely the CDR3 DNA is kept, with 45 bases framed from the first base. V trim: 6 bases; J trim: 0 bases; unmatched bases: 6. Via the germline V gene (reference sequence), CDR1 is LNHDA and CDR2 SQIVND.